In this sample, the clone carrying this T cell receptor beta chain turned up many times. The antigen is not known. These data belong to a study of breast tumors, draining lymph nodes, adjacent tissues. TCRdb reprocessed the multiplex PCR reads via MiXCR and lists one record per CDR3 protein. The sample holds around 120,000 distinct CDR3 sequences; 20% are singletons and the top ten take roughly 3.5%. Axillary draining lymph nodes of breast cancer patients supplied the node samples. Overall study results and limits: The lymph node origin of tumor T cells was framed as consistent with a hypothesis, not demonstrated. Tumors had less TCR diversity than lymph nodes, more than nontumor tissue. Data fit most tumor T cells coming from lymph node, expanding in tumor.

The sequencing input was axillary lymph node tissue. This clonotype was obtained from a female donor with breast cancer. Some clones in this sample may be carry-over from other donors' samples.

This chain's CDR3 is CASSPRDGAYGYTF. The CDR3 bases are TGTGCCAGCTCACCACGAGACGGTGCTTATGGCTACACCTTC. This chain connects TRBV18 to TRBJ1-2, with D unclear. Trimming took 1 base from V and 5 from J, leaving 11 bases between them. The CDR3 extends over 14 amino acids. Germline V gene sequence: CDR1 KGHSH, CDR2 LQKENI.